Each of the 26 T cell receptor beta chains below was sequenced from the same sample in a study of T cell responses to AZD1222 COVID-19 vaccine. Repertoires were generated with immunoSEQ multiplex PCR, while TCRdb's copy carries only in-frame clones and drops some. The sample shows about 110,000 clones, around 84% of them seen only once. The sample consisted of peripheral blood, taken on day 0 of AZD1222 vaccination. These TCRs come from an adult in good health.

The chain links TRBV24-1 to TRBJ1-5, with 10 bases lining up with TRBD1. The V segment lost 5 bases and the J segment 2 bases; nucleotides outside the gene matches: 8. The CDR3 spans 17 residues. Germline V lookup: CDR1 KGHDR, CDR2 SFDVKD. CDR3: CATSAQTGTGGNQPQHF. CDR3 in DNA: TGTGCCACCAGTGCTCAAACGGGGACAGGGGGCAATCAGCCCCAGCATTTT.

V usage is TRBV4-1 and J usage is TRBJ2-7, with D unresolved. The CDR3 contains 13 residues. V lost 0 bases, J lost 6 bases, and 9 bases lay in between. CDR1 is MGHRA, CDR2 YSYEKL, per germline. CDR3 sequence reads: CASSQESPSEQYF. CDR3 nucleotide sequence: TGCGCCAGCAGCCAAGAGAGTCCGAGCGAGCAGTACTTC.

The V call is TRBV19, the J call TRBJ2-2; weak D call: TRBD1 (6 bases). Per the germline V gene, CDR1 is LNHDA and CDR2 is SQIVND (reference sequence). V was cut by 4 bases and J by 3 bases, with 9 bases left in between. CDR3 size: 14 residues. The CDR3 coding sequence is TGTGCCAGTAGTAACCCAGGGGACACCGGGGAGCTGTTTTTT. Translating gives CASSNPGDTGELFF.

The rearrangement joins TRBV19 to TRBJ2-1; 7 nucleotides agree with TRBD2. Germline loops: CDR1 LNHDA, CDR2 SQIVND (reference sequence). J gave up 9 bases and V 9 bases, and 14 bases lay outside the gene matches. The CDR3 is 14 amino acids. The CDR3 nucleotides read TGTGCCAGCAGACAATTAGGACTAGAAAGTGAGCAGTTCTTC. It translates to CASRQLGLESEQFF.

CDR3 in DNA: TGTGCCACCAGCAGAGATGGCAGGGACCATGGCTACACCTTC. Amino acids: CATSRDGRDHGYTF. V is TRBV15 and J is TRBJ1-2; maybe TRBD1 (5 bases). Trimming left V 0 bases short and J 6 bases short, with 11 bases between. Germline CDR1 is LNHNV and CDR2 is YYDKDF (reference sequence). The length of the CDR3 is 14 residues.

This rearrangement joins TRBV5-5 to TRBJ1-2; 9 positions match TRBD1. Germline loops: CDR1 SGHKS, CDR2 YYEKEE (reference sequence). CDR3 length equals 18 residues. The J segment lost 0 bases and the V segment lost 2 bases, leaving 11 bases of the junction unmatched. This CDR3 reads CASSLTTGGDPPNYGYTF. The CDR3 bases are TGTGCCAGCAGCTTAACCACAGGGGGCGACCCTCCTAACTATGGCTACACCTTC.

This clone was seen once. V usage is TRBV7-9 and J usage is TRBJ2-7, with 7 bases aligning to TRBD1. The CDR3 has 15 amino acids. V trimming: 5 bases; J trimming: 1 base; junction bases outside the gene matches: 8. In germline, CDR1 is SEHNR, CDR2 FQNEAQ (reference sequence). The CDR3 DNA follows: TGTGCCAGCAGCCCTCGAGGGACAGCTTCCTACGAGCAGTACTTC. It is translated as CASSPRGTASYEQYF.

The J gene is TRBJ1-3, the V gene TRBV5-1; tentative D call: TRBD1 (6 bases). Trimming shortened V by 4 bases and J by 0 bases, and 14 bases separated the two germline ends. Germline values: CDR1 SGHRS, CDR2 YFSETQ. The CDR3 contains 16 residues. CDR3 nucleotide sequence: TGCGCCAGCAGCGGGGGACACCAGAGCTCTGGAAACACCATATATTTT. It encodes CASSGGHQSSGNTIYF. The complete variable domain, with remaining parts taken from reference TRBV5-1 and TRBJ1-3, reads KAGVTQTPRYLIKTRGQQVTLSCSPISGHRSVSWYQQTPGQGLQFLFEYFSETQRNKGNFPGRFSGRQFSNSRSEMNVSTLELGDSALYLCASSGGHQSSGNTIYFGEGSWLTVV.

The gene calls are TRBV19 and TRBJ1-2; D is unresolved. The CDR3 contains 13 residues. From germline, CDR1 is LNHDA and CDR2 SQIVND (reference sequence). The germline V and J ends were trimmed by 3 bases and 3 bases, with 8 bases remaining between them. The CDR3 bases are TGTGCCAGTAGTATGCAGCACGACTATGGCTACACCTTC. It specifies CASSMQHDYGYTF. Drawing the rest from reference TRBV19 and TRBJ1-2, the complete variable domain is DGGITQSPKYLFRKEGQNVTLSCEQNLNHDAMYWYRQDPGQGLRLIYYSQIVNDFQKGDIAEGYSVSREKKESFPLTVTSAQKNPTAFYLCASSMQHDYGYTFGSGTRLTVV.

This clone was recorded once. This chain connects TRBV5-1 to TRBJ2-3; D possibly corresponds to TRBD2 (7 bases). The germline CDR1 and CDR2 sequences are SGHRS and YFSETQ. This CDR3 has 15 amino acids. V was shortened by 0 bases and J by 5 bases, with 13 bases between the two germline ends. The CDR3 nucleotides read TGCGCCAGCAGCTTGGAAGGGGGGGTGATAGATACGCAGTATTTT. This translates into CASSLEGGVIDTQYF.

The chain links TRBV5-4 to TRBJ1-2, with D possibly being TRBD1 (6 bases). CDR1 and CDR2 (germline): SGHNT, YYREEE (reference sequence). The V end was cut by 4 bases, the J end by 2 bases, with 15 bases between. The CDR3 covers 15 residues. CDR3 DNA: TGTGCCAGCAGCCCGCGTGAAGGGGGAAACTATGGCTACACCTTC. Translating it yields CASSPREGGNYGYTF.

A few counts support this clone. The chain combines TRBV29-1 with TRBJ1-2, with TRBD1 as a possible D gene (5 bases). The CDR3 sequence is 12 residues long. CDR1 SQVTM and CDR2 ANQGSEA come from the germline V gene. V lost 4 bases and J lost 3, with 9 bases in between. The CDR3 DNA reads as TGCAGCGTTGCCAGGGCTGACTATGGCTACACCTTC. This sequence encodes CSVARADYGYTF.

The chain employs TRBV27 and TRBJ2-4; D tentatively reads TRBD1 or TRBD2 (5 bases each). CDR1 is MNHEY and CDR2 is SMNVEV in the germline V gene (reference sequence). Between the trimmed V and J ends, which lost 6 bases and 5 bases, there was a span of 11 bases. The CDR3 consists of 13 residues. Here the CDR3 reads CASRTGTQNIQYF. CDR3 nucleotide sequence: TGTGCCAGCAGGACCGGGACCCAAAACATTCAGTACTTC.

This chain joins TRBV5-5 and TRBJ1-2; maybe TRBD1 (5 bases). The CDR3 is 14 amino acids. Trimming left V 2 bases short and J 1 base short, with 9 bases between. Germline loops: CDR1 SGHKS, CDR2 YYEKEE (reference sequence). CDR3 DNA sequence: TGTGCCAGCAGCTTTGGGGCCCTTAACTATGGCTACACCTTC. Translating gives CASSFGALNYGYTF. Supplemented by reference TRBV5-5 and TRBJ1-2, the full variable domain reads DAGVTQSPTHLIKTRGQQVTLRCSPISGHKSVSWYQQVLGQGPQFIFQYYEKEERGRGNFPDRFSARQFPNYSSELNVNALLLGDSALYLCASSFGALNYGYTFGSGTRLTVV.

The CDR3 reads CASSLGSPGETQYF. The DNA for the CDR3 is TGCGCCAGCAGTCTGGGGAGCCCAGGAGAGACCCAGTACTTC. The chain is built from TRBV10-1 and TRBJ2-5; D possibly corresponds to TRBD2 (5 bases). Trimming removed 5 bases from V and 4 bases from J, with 14 bases in between. CDR3 length equals 14 residues. Germline V CDR1 and CDR2: WNHNN, SYGVQD (reference sequence).

Only a few counts were recorded for this clone. The V gene is TRBV18, the J gene TRBJ2-1; the D gene is possibly TRBD2 (6 bases). Germline assignment: CDR1 KGHSH and CDR2 LQKENI. V was pared by 8 bases and J by 7 bases, with 15 bases between. This CDR3 region has 13 residues. For the CDR3, the DNA is TGTGCCAGCGACGGGGGTGGTGAAAATGAGCAGTTCTTC. Residues: CASDGGGENEQFF. The whole variable domain, filled in from reference TRBV18 and TRBJ2-1, reads NAGVMQNPRHLVRRRGQEARLRCSPMKGHSHVYWYRQLPEEGLKFMVYLQKENIIDESGMPKERFSAEFPKEGPSILRIQQVVRGDSAAYFCASDGGGENEQFFGPGTRLTVL.

V gene TRBV18 combines with J gene TRBJ1-2; D is uncertain. The V end was cut by 2 bases, the J end by 4 bases, with 8 bases between. This CDR3 has 13 residues. Germline V CDR1 and CDR2: KGHSH, LQKENI. CDR3 coding DNA: TGTGCCAGCTCACCAGACGACACCTATGGCTACACCTTC. This translates into CASSPDDTYGYTF.

The J gene is TRBJ2-7, the V gene TRBV7-6; 10 bases fit TRBD2. Germline V gene data show CDR1 as SGHVS and CDR2 as FNYEAQ. Trimming took 2 bases from V and 4 from J; bases not matched to a gene: 5. The CDR3 extends over 15 amino acids. The CDR3 DNA follows: TGTGCCAGCAGCTTAATAGCGGGGGGCGGATACGAGCAGTACTTC. It specifies CASSLIAGGGYEQYF.

This sequence joins TRBV7-2 and TRBJ2-7; D gene uncertain. Germline V gene data show CDR1 as SGHTA and CDR2 as FQGNSA. The CDR3 length is 14 residues. Trimming removed 0 bases from V and 3 bases from J, with 9 bases in between. The CDR3 spells CASSLAAAGYEQYF. DNA for the CDR3: TGTGCCAGCAGCTTAGCGGCAGCAGGCTACGAGCAGTACTTC.

Here the CDR3 DNA reads TGTGCCAGTAGTACCTGGGACTTTTATAGCAATCAGCCCCAGCATTTT. This encodes CASSTWDFYSNQPQHF. This chain joins TRBV19 and TRBJ1-5; D may be TRBD1 (5 bases). The CDR3 loop spans 16 amino acids. Deletions cut 4 bases from V and 0 bases from J, with 13 bases between. Germline CDR1 and CDR2: LNHDA and SQIVND (reference sequence).

The chain joins TRBV27 to TRBJ1-3, with TRBD1 matching over 10 bases. The CDR3 covers 15 residues. The junction had 6 bases not matched to a gene; V was cut back by 6 bases and J by 4 bases. CDR1 MNHEY and CDR2 SMNVEV come from the germline V gene (reference sequence). CDR3 DNA sequence: TGTGCCAGCAGCCTCGGACAGGGGGACGGAAACACCATATATTTT. It specifies CASSLGQGDGNTIYF.

J is TRBJ1-1 and V is TRBV7-2; D is unclear. The CDR3 length is 14 residues. Trimming removed 6 bases from V and 1 base from J, with 12 bases in between. Germline loops: CDR1 SGHTA, CDR2 FQGNSA. CDR3 sequence: CASRQRVSNTEAFF. CDR3 coding DNA: TGTGCCAGCAGGCAGAGGGTGTCGAACACTGAAGCTTTCTTT.

This clone was observed a single time. The CDR3 loop is CASSPRGQGAYEQYF. DNA of the CDR3: TGTGCCAGCAGCCCTCGGGGACAGGGAGCCTACGAGCAGTACTTC. The chain couples TRBV9 to TRBJ2-7, with 9 bases that match TRBD1. The CDR3 sequence is 15 residues long. V gave up 4 bases and J gave up 2 bases; unmatched junction bases: 7. Germline-derived CDR1 and CDR2 are SGDLS and YYNGEE.

The chain employs TRBV6-2 or TRBV6-3 and TRBJ2-1; D remains ambiguous. The V end was cut by 8 bases, the J end by 2 bases, with 10 bases between. Germline V CDR1 and CDR2: MNHEY, SVGEGT. The CDR3 totals 13 residues. CDR3 in DNA: TGTGCCAGCGGCCAGCCACCCTACAATGAGCAGTTCTTC. Its translation: CASGQPPYNEQFF.

This clone was picked up a small number of times. This chain uses TRBV6-5 with TRBJ1-1; D remains unclear. Deletions cut 5 bases from V and 5 bases from J, with 12 bases between. Looked up from germline, CDR1 is MNHEY and CDR2 is SVGAGI. The CDR3 spans 13 residues. The CDR3 here is CASSRDLLTEAFF. Written as DNA, the CDR3 is TGTGCCAGCAGTCGGGATCTTTTAACTGAAGCTTTCTTT.

The chain carries TRBV4-3 and TRBJ2-7; TRBD1 is a possible D gene (6 bases). The CDR3 sequence is 14 residues long. V gave up 3 bases and J gave up 4 bases, with 13 bases separating them. CDR1 is LGHNA and CDR2 is YSLEER in the germline V gene. In nucleotides, the CDR3 is TGCGCCAGCAGCCATTTACAGGGCCGGTACGAGCAGTACTTC. It encodes CASSHLQGRYEQYF.